Presented here are 29 T cell receptor beta chains from one specimen sequenced in a study of type 1 regulatory T cells. TCRdb re-called the reads with MiXCR, one entry per CDR3 protein. Altogether 63,000 or so distinct CDR3 sequences are present, roughly 49% being singletons, with the ten largest covering around 2.1%. No antigen is known for these receptors. Sequenced: cultured non-Tr1 T cells, either the whole culture or a sorted T cell fraction (not recorded which). These receptor sequences come from a human donor in good health.

The genes are TRBV5-1 and TRBJ2-2; D tentatively fits TRBD1 or TRBD2 (5 bases each). Trimming stripped 6 bases from V and 1 base from J, with 13 bases between. CDR3 length equals 15 residues. Germline values: CDR1 SGHRS, CDR2 YFSETQ. DNA of the CDR3: TGCGCCAGCAAGAGCGGACAAGAGAACACCGGGGAGCTGTTTTTT. It codes for CASKSGQENTGELFF.

This clonotype was detected only once. The chain uses TRBV7-9 and TRBJ2-7, with D unresolved. Germline V gives CDR1 SEHNR, CDR2 FQNEAQ (reference sequence). The CDR3 runs to 12 residues. Trimming shortened V by 5 bases and J by 6 bases, and 11 bases separated the two germline ends. The CDR3 bases are TGTGCCAGCAGCCGGAGTCCTGGCGAGCAGTACTTC. Translated: CASSRSPGEQYF.

V gene TRBV29-1 combines with J gene TRBJ2-6, with D unresolved. Per the germline V gene, CDR1 is SQVTM and CDR2 is ANQGSEA. Trimming pared 4 bases from V and 4 bases from J, leaving 8 bases between. The CDR3 length is 13 residues. The CDR3 is CSVGRRGANVLTF. CDR3 nucleotide sequence: TGCAGCGTTGGGAGACGGGGGGCCAACGTCCTGACTTTC.

The chain employs TRBV10-3 and TRBJ2-1; TRBD2 matches at 13 bases. Germline CDR1 and CDR2: ENHRY and SYGVKD. J gave up 5 bases and V 6 bases, and 7 bases lay outside the gene matches. The CDR3 runs to 16 residues. CDR3 in DNA: TGTGCCATCAGAACTAGCGGGGGGGGCCTGGACAATGAGCAGTTCTTC. Its protein product is CAIRTSGGGLDNEQFF.

J is TRBJ2-7 and V is TRBV5-6; D unclear. CDR3 length: 14 amino acids. Deletions cut 4 bases from V and 5 bases from J, with 16 bases between. Germline loops: CDR1 SGHDT, CDR2 YYEEEE. The DNA of the CDR3 is TGTGCCAGCAGCGGTGCGACGCGAGGAGACGAGCAGTACTTC. This encodes CASSGATRGDEQYF.

The chain couples TRBV29-1 to TRBJ2-7, with 7 positions matching TRBD1. V lost 7 bases to trimming and J lost 7 bases; unmatched junction nucleotides: 13. The CDR3 contains 13 residues. Germline values: CDR1 SQVTM, CDR2 ANQGSEA. The CDR3 loop is CSAAGNRGTEQYF. The CDR3 nucleotides are TGCAGCGCCGCCGGTAACAGGGGAACGGAGCAGTACTTC.

The genes are TRBV7-2 and TRBJ1-5; D gene unclear. This CDR3 is 15 amino acids long. The germline V gene has CDR1 SGHTA and CDR2 FQGNSA. The ends were cut back, 1 base at V and 6 bases at J, with 13 bases in the middle. The DNA for the CDR3 is TGTGCCAGCAGCTTAGGTAAAGGTCCGAGTCAGCCCCAGCATTTT. Residues: CASSLGKGPSQPQHF.

This chain links TRBV5-1 with TRBJ1-4; possible D gene TRBD1, 5 bases. V dropped 4 bases and J dropped 13 bases, with 23 bases sitting between them. Germline-derived CDR1 and CDR2 are SGHRS and YFSETQ. The CDR3 is made up of 15 amino acids. The DNA for the CDR3 is TGCGCCAGCAGCGGTGAAGGCGGCTTAGTTGGGGGACTGTTTTTT. Translated, it gives CASSGEGGLVGGLFF. Using reference TRBV5-1 and TRBJ1-4 for the parts outside the CDR3, the full variable domain is KAGVTQTPRYLIKTRGQQVTLSCSPISGHRSVSWYQQTPGQGLQFLFEYFSETQRNKGNFPGRFSGRQFSNSRSEMNVSTLELGDSALYLCASSGEGGLVGGLFFGSGTQLSVL.

About this clonotype itself: Mismatch with germline at one junction end may stem from a read error. This chain links TRBV7-7 with TRBJ1-1; D is perhaps TRBD1 (6 bases). Per the germline V gene, CDR1 is SSHAT and CDR2 is FNYEAQ (reference sequence). The CDR3 consists of 13 residues. As DNA, the CDR3 is TGTGCTAGCAGCTTAAAACAGGGCACTGAAGCTTTCTTT. Protein product: CASSLKQGTEAFF.

This chain joins TRBV11-2 and TRBJ1-1; 7 bases align to TRBD1. Looked up from germline, CDR1 is SGHAT and CDR2 is FQNNGV. V dropped 4 bases and J dropped 3; count of bases not matched to a gene: 5. This CDR3 region has 14 residues. CDR3 amino acids: CASSSRQGHTEAFF. CDR3 DNA: TGTGCCAGCAGCTCCAGACAGGGCCACACTGAAGCTTTCTTT.

This clonotype was seen a handful of times. The J gene is TRBJ2-2, the V gene TRBV6-2 or TRBV6-3; the match to TRBD2 covers 14 bases. This CDR3 has 16 amino acids. Per the germline V gene, CDR1 is MNHEY and CDR2 is SVGEGT. V was clipped by 7 bases and J by 3 bases; unmatched bases: 4. The CDR3 is CASNPGLAGDTGELFF. CDR3 DNA sequence: TGTGCCAGCAATCCGGGACTAGCGGGGGACACCGGGGAGCTGTTTTTT.

This clonotype has more than one count but fewer than ten. This chain connects TRBV30 to TRBJ1-3; possible D gene TRBD1, 5 bases. V shed 1 base and J shed 0 bases, with 10 bases lying between them. CDR3 length: 15 residues. Germline CDR1 and CDR2: GTSNPN and SVGIG (reference sequence). The CDR3 DNA reads as TGTGCCTGGAGTGGGGACGCTGTCTCTGGAAACACCATATATTTT. Its translation: CAWSGDAVSGNTIYF.

The rearrangement uses TRBV6-5 and TRBJ2-1; TRBD2 agrees at 8 bases. This CDR3 is 13 amino acids long. Germline assignment: CDR1 MNHEY and CDR2 SVGAGI. After removal of 4 bases from V and 8 bases from J, the junction contained 4 bases not matched to a gene. The CDR3 sequence: CASSLRGGDEQFF. The CDR3 DNA reads as TGTGCCAGCAGTTTACGGGGGGGAGATGAGCAGTTCTTC.

The chain couples TRBV29-1 to TRBJ1-1; D gene unclear. The V end was cut by 4 bases, the J end by 0 bases, with 3 bases between. The CDR3 spans 11 residues. The V gene's germline CDR1 is SQVTM and CDR2 ANQGSEA. The CDR3 protein is CSVAMNTEAFF. Here the CDR3 DNA reads TGCAGCGTTGCCATGAACACTGAAGCTTTCTTT.

The J gene is TRBJ1-1, the V gene TRBV10-3; 8 nucleotides agree with TRBD1. The J segment lost 6 bases and the V segment lost 6 bases, leaving 21 bases of the junction unmatched. The CDR3 extends over 18 amino acids. Germline CDR1 and CDR2: ENHRY and SYGVKD. CDR3 sequence (DNA): TGTGCCATCAGGAAGGACGCGGCAGGGGGCGCGGGTCGGGCTGAAGCTTTCTTT. As protein: CAIRKDAAGGAGRAEAFF.

A single count supports this clonotype. The genes are TRBV7-2 and TRBJ2-5; the D is unclear. CDR3 size: 15 residues. V gave up 5 bases and J gave up 6 bases, with 19 bases separating them. The V gene's germline CDR1 is SGHTA and CDR2 FQGNSA. In DNA, the CDR3 is TGTGCCAGCAGCCCCTTAGGCCTCGCTGGGAAGACCCAGTACTTC. It codes for CASSPLGLAGKTQYF. The full variable domain, completed using reference TRBV7-2 and TRBJ2-5, is GAGVSQSPSNKVTEKGKDVELRCDPISGHTALYWYRQSLGQGLEFLIYFQGNSAPDKSGLPSDRFSAERTGGSVSTLTIQRTQQEDSAVYLCASSPLGLAGKTQYFGPGTRLLVL.

The chain has TRBV12-3 or TRBV12-4 and TRBJ1-1; 8 positions match TRBD1. The CDR3 loop spans 14 amino acids. Germline trimming cut 6 bases from V and 3 bases from J; bases unmatched to any gene: 6. CDR3 region: CASSLQGEYTEAFF. In DNA, the CDR3 is TGTGCCAGCAGCCTACAGGGGGAGTACACTGAAGCTTTCTTT.

The J gene is TRBJ2-5, the V gene TRBV20-1; 9 nucleotides align to TRBD2. V gave up 4 bases and J gave up 3 bases; unmatched junction bases: 6. Germline values: CDR1 DFQATT, CDR2 SNEGSKA (reference sequence). The CDR3 totals 14 residues. The CDR3, as DNA: TGCAGTGCTACAGACGGACTAGCGAAAGAGACCCAGTACTTC. This codes for CSATDGLAKETQYF.

The V call is TRBV6-2 or TRBV6-3, the J call TRBJ2-1; possibly TRBD1 or TRBD2 for D (6 bases each). The CDR3 length is 16 residues. Per germline, CDR1 MNHEY and CDR2 SVGEGT. V lost 2 bases and J lost 2, with 13 bases in between. CDR3 nucleotide sequence: TGTGCCAGCAGTTACGGACTACAGGGCACCTACAATGAGCAGTTCTTC. It specifies CASSYGLQGTYNEQFF.

V usage is TRBV7-3 and J usage is TRBJ1-1; tentative D call: TRBD1 (5 bases). Between the trimmed V and J ends, which lost 5 bases and 8 bases, there was a span of 15 bases. Germline lookup yields CDR1 SGHTA and CDR2 FQGTGA. The CDR3 runs 13 residues. CDR3 DNA: TGTGCCAGCAGCCCACAACGGGACGCGGAAGCTTTCTTT. Translated: CASSPQRDAEAFF.

The chain employs TRBV5-5 and TRBJ2-1; a possible D gene is TRBD2 (7 bases). Looked up from germline, CDR1 is SGHKS and CDR2 is YYEKEE (reference sequence). With 0 bases removed from V and 5 bases from J, the gap between germline ends came to 18 bases. The length of the CDR3 is 17 residues. Here the CDR3 DNA reads TGTGCCAGCAGCTTGGCCCGCGGGGGCGCGTCTGACAATGAGCAGTTCTTC. This encodes CASSLARGGASDNEQFF.

The chain recombines TRBV19 with TRBJ1-1; a possible D gene is TRBD1 (5 bases). Germline V gene lookup returns CDR1 LNHDA and CDR2 SQIVND (reference sequence). Trimming removed 10 bases at V and 1 base at J, with 22 bases between. The CDR3 has 16 amino acids. CDR3 bases: TGTGCCACTAAACGCGGGGGGAGTCTCTCGAACACTGAAGCTTTCTTT. This sequence encodes CATKRGGSLSNTEAFF.

The chain is built from TRBV6-1 and TRBJ2-2; 8 nucleotides agree with TRBD1. The V gene's germline CDR1 is MNHNS and CDR2 SASEGT. The CDR3 totals 13 residues. Trimming took 11 bases from V and 3 from J; bases not matched to a gene: 5. DNA for the CDR3: TGTGCCCTCCGGGACAGGTACACCGGGGAGCTGTTTTTT. It specifies CALRDRYTGELFF.

The rearrangement links TRBV20-1 to TRBJ1-2; no definite D call. V lost 5 bases and J lost 8, with 18 bases in between. The CDR3 covers 13 residues. Looked up from germline, CDR1 is DFQATT and CDR2 is SNEGSKA (reference sequence). The CDR3 here is CSAPRIRGDGYTF. The CDR3 coding sequence is TGCAGTGCTCCCCGTATACGGGGAGACGGCTACACCTTC.

V is TRBV6-5 and J is TRBJ2-5; 7 positions agree with TRBD2. The CDR3 has 13 amino acids. J gave up 7 bases and V 8 bases, and 10 bases lay outside the gene matches. Germline V CDR1 and CDR2: MNHEY, SVGAGI. CDR3 sequence (DNA): TGTGCCAGCCAAAAAGCGGGGCCCGGGACCCAGTACTTC. Its translation is CASQKAGPGTQYF.

The V call is TRBV7-9, the J call TRBJ1-2, with 8 bases lining up with TRBD1. Germline CDR1 reads SEHNR; CDR2 reads FQNEAQ (reference sequence). The junction had 2 bases not matched to a gene; V was cut back by 1 base and J by 7 bases. The CDR3 extends over 13 amino acids. CDR3 protein: CASSLGTGFGYTF. In DNA form, the CDR3 reads TGTGCCAGCAGCTTAGGGACAGGGTTTGGCTACACCTTC.

The gene calls are TRBV5-4 and TRBJ1-4, with 10 bases fitting TRBD1. Germline V CDR1 and CDR2: SGHNT, YYREEE (reference sequence). Unmatched junction bases numbered 3, after V lost 4 bases and J lost 6 bases. The CDR3 covers 14 residues. The CDR3 spells CASSPDRGDEKLFF. The DNA of the CDR3 is TGTGCCAGCAGCCCGGACAGGGGGGATGAAAAACTGTTTTTT.

This clonotype has a single count. This sequence joins TRBV10-3 and TRBJ1-1, with TRBD1 matching over 7 bases. Looked up from germline, CDR1 is ENHRY and CDR2 is SYGVKD. The CDR3 sequence is 13 residues long. With V trimmed by 11 bases and J by 2 bases, 8 bases remained unmatched. The CDR3 protein is CAAKGTANTEAFF. CDR3 coding DNA: TGTGCCGCCAAGGGGACAGCCAACACTGAAGCTTTCTTT.

Here the CDR3 DNA reads TGTGCCAGCAGTTTATGGGGTACGGGGGGCGAGGACACTGAAGCTTTCTTT. As protein: CASSLWGTGGEDTEAFF. J is TRBJ1-1 and V is TRBV27; D perhaps matches TRBD1 (6 bases). Deletions cut 1 base from V and 3 bases from J, with 18 bases between. CDR1 is MNHEY, CDR2 SMNVEV, per germline (reference sequence). CDR3 size: 17 residues.